The present entry profiles one T cell receptor (beta chain) with its context. TCRdb's table, derived via immunoSEQ multiplex PCR, lists solely in-frame clones and lacks some. The sample has 95,000 to 150,000 clones, 84% seen once. The data stem from a study of blood T cell repertoires in COVID-19. Germline V CDR1 and CDR2: LNHDA, SQIVND (reference sequence). Trimming cost V 4 bases and J 7 bases; bases outside gene matches: 7. The CDR3 loop spans 15 amino acids. The sample comprised PBMCs or T cells enriched from blood (not recorded which). The TCR comes from a woman younger than 45 who had recovered from COVID-19. The chain couples TRBV19 to TRBJ1-2; 12 nucleotides line up with TRBD1. The DNA for the CDR3 is TGTGCCAGTAGTACCCGGGACAGGGGGCTCTCTGGCTACACCTTC. It is translated as CASSTRDRGLSGYTF. The full variable domain, its missing parts supplied by reference TRBV19 and TRBJ1-2, is DGGITQSPKYLFRKEGQNVTLSCEQNLNHDAMYWYRQDPGQGLRLIYYSQIVNDFQKGDIAEGYSVSREKKESFPLTVTSAQKNPTAFYLCASSTRDRGLSGYTFGSGTRLTVV.